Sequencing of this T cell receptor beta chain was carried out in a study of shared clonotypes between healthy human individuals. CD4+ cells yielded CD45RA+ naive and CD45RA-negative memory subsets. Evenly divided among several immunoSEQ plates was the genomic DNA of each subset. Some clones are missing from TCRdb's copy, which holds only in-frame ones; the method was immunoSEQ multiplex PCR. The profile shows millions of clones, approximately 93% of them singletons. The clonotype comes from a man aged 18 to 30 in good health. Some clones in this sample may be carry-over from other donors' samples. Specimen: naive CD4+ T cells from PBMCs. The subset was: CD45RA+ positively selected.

The CDR3 sequence is CASSVAQPYNEQFF. The CDR3 bases are TGTGCCAGCAGCGTGGCCCAACCCTACAATGAGCAGTTCTTC. The chain is built from TRBV5-4 and TRBJ2-1, with D unclear. CDR3 length equals 14 residues. Germline CDR1 reads SGHNT; CDR2 reads YYREEE (reference sequence). With 4 bases removed from V and 2 bases from J, the gap between germline ends came to 10 bases.